This TCR beta chain was documented in a study of cytomegalovirus exposure and HLA in healthy donors. Study-level information: There were some 410 genotyped donors. Of these, roughly 86% fell in the genetic ancestry cluster associated with self-reported Caucasian donors.

PCR was performed using 60 Vbeta and 13 Jbeta primers. The data were produced by immunoSEQ multiplex PCR, yet TCRdb's version contains in-frame clones alone and is incomplete. The sample lists 95,000 to 150,000 clones; roughly four fifths were seen once. The study, taken as a whole, reports: Later analysis demonstrated an association between a missense DCLRE1C variant and TCR beta V- and J-gene trimming.

The CDR3 runs 11 residues. Germline V lookup: CDR1 MNHNY, CDR2 SVGAGI (reference sequence). V shed 6 bases, J shed 6 bases, and the junction held 1 base outside the gene matches. Remarks on this clone: The antigen is unknown.

The chain recombines TRBV6-6 with TRBJ2-7, with 8 positions matching TRBD1. Sequencing input: PBMCs. The receptor was derived from a man between 45 and 60 years old in good health and CMV-seronegative. CDR3 bases: TGTGCCAGCAGGGACAGGGTCGAGCAGTACTTC. Translated, it gives CASRDRVEQYF.